These 7 T cell receptor beta chains were sequenced from one sample in a study of T cell responses to AZD1222 COVID-19 vaccine. Sequencing was performed with immunoSEQ multiplex PCR; in TCRdb, only in-frame clones are kept and a portion is missing. The sample lists about 130,000 clones; 92% were seen once. Material: peripheral blood, obtained on day 0 of AZD1222 vaccination. The receptors originated from an adult in good health.

The rearrangement joins TRBV27 to TRBJ2-2, with a weak D call TRBD2 (5 bases). This CDR3 comprises 14 residues. Germline-derived CDR1 and CDR2 are MNHEY and SMNVEV (reference sequence). Trimming cost V 8 bases and J 6 bases, with 16 bases left between them. This CDR3 reads CASAIGLRAGELFF. Written as DNA, the CDR3 is TGTGCCAGCGCCATCGGCTTGAGGGCCGGGGAGCTGTTTTTT.

The chain carries TRBV18 and TRBJ2-7; maybe TRBD1 (6 bases). The germline gives CDR1 KGHSH, CDR2 LQKENI. V lost 5 bases and J lost 0, with 11 bases in between. The CDR3 is 14 amino acids. This chain's CDR3 is CASSTGQSSYEQYF. The CDR3 DNA reads as TGTGCCAGCTCAACTGGACAGAGCTCCTACGAGCAGTACTTC. The entire variable domain, with the rest obtained from reference TRBV18 and TRBJ2-7, is as follows: NAGVMQNPRHLVRRRGQEARLRCSPMKGHSHVYWYRQLPEEGLKFMVYLQKENIIDESGMPKERFSAEFPKEGPSILRIQQVVRGDSAAYFCASSTGQSSYEQYFGPGTRLTVT.

This chain uses TRBV3-1 (or the pseudogene TRBV3-2) with TRBJ2-6, with 8 bases lining up with TRBD1. Germline V gives CDR1 LGHDT, CDR2 YNNKEL (reference sequence). This CDR3 spans 19 amino acids. The V and J ends lost 1 base and 0 bases, in that order; junction bases with no gene match: 8. CDR3 residues: CASSQVGRQGISGANVLTF. CDR3 nucleotide sequence: TGTGCCAGCAGCCAAGTGGGGCGACAGGGGATCTCTGGGGCCAACGTCCTGACTTTC.

This chain uses TRBV7-8 with TRBJ2-3, with TRBD2 matching over 9 bases. V lost 3 bases to trimming and J lost 2 bases; unmatched junction nucleotides: 3. CDR1 is SGHVS, CDR2 FQNEAQ, per germline. The CDR3 covers 15 residues. This CDR3 is CASSFAGGITDTQYF. CDR3 DNA sequence: TGTGCCAGCAGCTTCGCGGGGGGGATCACAGATACGCAGTATTTT.

As DNA, the CDR3 is TGTGCCAGCAGTGCCCTGGGGGGGTTTCACCTTCCCCTCCACTTT. Translation gives CASSALGGFHLPLHF. The chain employs TRBV6-4 and TRBJ1-6; TRBD1 might be the D (5 bases). This CDR3 region has 15 residues. Trimming cost V 4 bases and J 13 bases, with 20 bases left between them. From germline, CDR1 is MRHNA and CDR2 SNTAGT.

The gene calls are TRBV21-1 and TRBJ2-2; the table gives TRBD2 as D, unverified against the DNA. TRBV21-1 is labeled a pseudogene. The CDR3 sequence is 18 residues long. As DNA, the CDR3 is TGTGCCAGCAGCATTGGGGGACTAGCGGGGGCCAACACCGGGGAGCTGTTTTTT. Its translation is CASSIGGLAGANTGELFF.

The chain has TRBV2 and TRBJ1-6, with 7 positions matching TRBD1. The V gene's germline CDR1 is SNHLY and CDR2 FYNNEI. This CDR3 comprises 14 residues. After removal of 7 bases from V and 8 bases from J, the junction contained 8 bases not matched to a gene. For the CDR3, the DNA is TGTGCCAGCACTTCGACAGGGTATGATTCACCCCTCCACTTT. Translated: CASTSTGYDSPLHF.